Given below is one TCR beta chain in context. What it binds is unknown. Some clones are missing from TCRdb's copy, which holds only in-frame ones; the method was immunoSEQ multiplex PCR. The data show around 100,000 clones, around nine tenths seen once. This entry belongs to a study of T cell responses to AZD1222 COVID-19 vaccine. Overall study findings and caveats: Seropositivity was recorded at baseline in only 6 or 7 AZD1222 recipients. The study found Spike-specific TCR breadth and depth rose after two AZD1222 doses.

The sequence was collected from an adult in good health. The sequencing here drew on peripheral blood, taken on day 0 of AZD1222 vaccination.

This CDR3 reads CASSGLARGWNNEQFF. As DNA, the CDR3 is TGTGCCAGCAGTGGGCTAGCGCGAGGATGGAACAATGAGCAGTTCTTC. The chain recombines TRBV6-1 with TRBJ2-1; weak D call: TRBD2 (6 bases). CDR1 is MNHNS and CDR2 is SASEGT in the germline V gene. Trimming removed 4 bases at V and 5 bases at J, with 18 bases between. The CDR3 extends over 16 amino acids.